This T cell receptor beta chain was observed in a study of CD8 T cells in Susac syndrome. Random hexamers served to reverse transcribe about 0.45 to 1 ug RNA. Across 54 Vbeta and 13 Jbeta, TCR beta CDR3 was amplified with immunoSEQ multiplex PCR. In TCRdb, the immunoSEQ multiplex PCR reads were re-called with MiXCR into one record per CDR3 protein. Among about 430,000 distinct CDR3 sequences listed, approximately 85% were seen once. The sequencing input was CD8+ T cells from PBMCs. The receptor's source is a human donor with multiple sclerosis.

CDR3 coding DNA: TGTGCCACCAGCAGAGTTACGGCAGAAAATGAAAAACTGTTTTTT. It codes for CATSRVTAENEKLFF. The genes are TRBV15 and TRBJ1-4; D is unresolved. V lost 1 base to trimming and J lost 5 bases, with 11 bases between them. The length of the CDR3 is 15 residues. The germline V gene has CDR1 LNHNV and CDR2 YYDKDF (reference sequence).